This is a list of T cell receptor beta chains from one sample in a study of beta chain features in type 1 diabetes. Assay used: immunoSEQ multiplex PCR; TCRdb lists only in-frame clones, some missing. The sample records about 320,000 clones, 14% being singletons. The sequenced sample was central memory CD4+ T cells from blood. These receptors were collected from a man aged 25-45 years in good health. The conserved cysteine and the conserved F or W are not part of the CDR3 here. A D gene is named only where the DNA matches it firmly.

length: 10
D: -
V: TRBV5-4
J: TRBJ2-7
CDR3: ASSSSGSEQY

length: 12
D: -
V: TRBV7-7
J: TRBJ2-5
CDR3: AISAGGAEETQY

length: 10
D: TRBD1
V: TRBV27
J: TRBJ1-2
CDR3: ASSSTGTGYT

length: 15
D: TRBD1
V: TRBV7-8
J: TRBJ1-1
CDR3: ASSLGLGTGRWTEAF

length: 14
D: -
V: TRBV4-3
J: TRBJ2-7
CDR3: ASSLSIGVSSGEQY

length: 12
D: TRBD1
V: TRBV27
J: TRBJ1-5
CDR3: ASSRGTGHQPQH

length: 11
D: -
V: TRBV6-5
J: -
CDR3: ASSSGRYYEQY

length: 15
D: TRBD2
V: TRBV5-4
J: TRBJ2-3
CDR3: ASSQGQTSGSTDTQY

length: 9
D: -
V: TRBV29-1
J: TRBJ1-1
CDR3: SARVGTEAF

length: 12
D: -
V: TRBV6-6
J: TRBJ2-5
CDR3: ASSPRGVRETQY

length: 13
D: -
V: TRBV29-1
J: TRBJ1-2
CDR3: SVRYGSGINYGYT

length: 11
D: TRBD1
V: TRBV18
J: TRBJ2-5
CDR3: ASSRQGFETQY

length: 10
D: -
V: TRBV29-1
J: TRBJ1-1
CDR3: SVGGAGTEAF

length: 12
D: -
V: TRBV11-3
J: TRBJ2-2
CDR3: ASSQRANTGELF

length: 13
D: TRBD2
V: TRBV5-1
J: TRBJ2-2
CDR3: ASSPQPAGAGELF

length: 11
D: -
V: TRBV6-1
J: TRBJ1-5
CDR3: ASSVEGVQPQH

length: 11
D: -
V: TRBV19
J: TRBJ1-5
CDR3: ASSGTTNQPQH

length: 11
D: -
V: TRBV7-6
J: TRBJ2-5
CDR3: ASSFGRQETQY

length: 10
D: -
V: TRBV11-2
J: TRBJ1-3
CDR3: ASSLAGNTIY

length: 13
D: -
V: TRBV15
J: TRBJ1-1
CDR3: ATSRGWRGGTEAF

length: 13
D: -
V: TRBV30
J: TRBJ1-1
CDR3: AWSVFRGANTEAF

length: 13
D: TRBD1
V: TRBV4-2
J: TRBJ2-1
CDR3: ASSLRDRGHNEQF

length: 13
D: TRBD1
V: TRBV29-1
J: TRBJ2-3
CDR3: SVEARDRGTDTQY

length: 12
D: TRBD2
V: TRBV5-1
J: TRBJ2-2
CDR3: ASRSGTSTGELF

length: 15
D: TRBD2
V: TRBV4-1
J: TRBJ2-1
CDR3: ASSQERLAGASGEQF

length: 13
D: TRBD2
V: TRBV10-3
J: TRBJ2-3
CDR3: ATDSGGEPTDTQY

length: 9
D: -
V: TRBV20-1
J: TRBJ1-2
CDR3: SAREGNGYT

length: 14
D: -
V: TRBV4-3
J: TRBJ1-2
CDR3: ASSQGALGNSEGYT

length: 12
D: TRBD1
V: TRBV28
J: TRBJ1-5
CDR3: ASRWDRGQQPQH

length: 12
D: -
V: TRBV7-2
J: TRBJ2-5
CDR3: ASSLYSGKETQY

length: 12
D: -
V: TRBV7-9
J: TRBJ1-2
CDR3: ASSSVGLNYGYT

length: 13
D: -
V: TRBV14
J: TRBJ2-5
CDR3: ASSHGTTYQETQY

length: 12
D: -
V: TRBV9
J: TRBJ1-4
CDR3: ASSFGAANEKLF

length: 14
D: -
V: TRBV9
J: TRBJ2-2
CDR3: ASSRSRGSATGELF

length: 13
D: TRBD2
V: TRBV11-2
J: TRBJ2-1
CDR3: ASSYGTSAYNEQF

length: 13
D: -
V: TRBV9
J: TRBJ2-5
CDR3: ASSGGTTVQETQY

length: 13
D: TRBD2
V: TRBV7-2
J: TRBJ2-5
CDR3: ASSLLAGGPGTQY

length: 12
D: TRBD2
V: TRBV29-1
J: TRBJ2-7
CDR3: SVTVAGGPNEQY

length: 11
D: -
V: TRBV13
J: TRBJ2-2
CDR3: ASSLVSYRELF

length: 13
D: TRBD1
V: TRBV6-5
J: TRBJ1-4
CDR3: ASSRDRGPNEKLF

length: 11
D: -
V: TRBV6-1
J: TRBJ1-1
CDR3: ASGRAKGTEAF

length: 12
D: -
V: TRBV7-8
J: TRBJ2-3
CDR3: ASLKEGWGDTQY

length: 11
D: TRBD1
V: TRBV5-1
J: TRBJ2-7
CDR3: ASRLRQGYEQY